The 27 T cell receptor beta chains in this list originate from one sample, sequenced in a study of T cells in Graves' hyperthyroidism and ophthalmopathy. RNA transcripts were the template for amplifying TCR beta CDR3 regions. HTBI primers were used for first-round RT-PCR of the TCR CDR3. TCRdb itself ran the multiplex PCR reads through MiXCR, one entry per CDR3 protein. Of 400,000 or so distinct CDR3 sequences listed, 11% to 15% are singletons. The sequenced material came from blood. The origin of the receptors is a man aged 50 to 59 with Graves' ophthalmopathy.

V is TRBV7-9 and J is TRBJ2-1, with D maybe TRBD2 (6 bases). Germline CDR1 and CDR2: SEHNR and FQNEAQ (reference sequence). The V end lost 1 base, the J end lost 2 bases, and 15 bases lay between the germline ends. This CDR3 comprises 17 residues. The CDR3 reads CASSLGGRGSPYNEQFF. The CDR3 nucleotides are TGTGCCAGCAGCTTAGGTGGACGGGGGAGCCCCTACAATGAGCAGTTCTTC.

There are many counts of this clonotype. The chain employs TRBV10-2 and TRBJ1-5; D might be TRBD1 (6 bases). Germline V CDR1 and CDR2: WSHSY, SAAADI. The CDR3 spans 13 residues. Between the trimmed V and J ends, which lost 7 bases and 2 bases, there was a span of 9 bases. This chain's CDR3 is CASKQGGNQPQHF. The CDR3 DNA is TGCGCCAGCAAACAGGGTGGCAATCAGCCCCAGCATTTT.

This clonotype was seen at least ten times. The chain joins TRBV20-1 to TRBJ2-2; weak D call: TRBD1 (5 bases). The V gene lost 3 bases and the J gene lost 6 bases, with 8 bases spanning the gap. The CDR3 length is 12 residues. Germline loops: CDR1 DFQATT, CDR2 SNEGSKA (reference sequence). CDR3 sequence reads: CSASKGSGELFF. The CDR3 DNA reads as TGCAGTGCTAGTAAGGGGTCCGGGGAGCTGTTTTTT.

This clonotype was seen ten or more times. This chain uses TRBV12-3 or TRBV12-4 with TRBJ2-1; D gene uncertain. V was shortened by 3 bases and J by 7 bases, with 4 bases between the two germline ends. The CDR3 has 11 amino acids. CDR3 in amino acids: CASSFRNEQFF. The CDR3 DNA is TGTGCCAGCAGTTTCCGGAATGAGCAGTTCTTC.

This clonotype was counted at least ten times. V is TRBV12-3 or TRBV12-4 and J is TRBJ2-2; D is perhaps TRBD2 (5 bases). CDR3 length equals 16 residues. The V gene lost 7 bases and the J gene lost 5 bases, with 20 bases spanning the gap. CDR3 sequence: CASNRWIGGLTGELFF. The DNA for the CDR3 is TGTGCCAGCAATCGATGGATCGGAGGTTTGACCGGGGAGCTGTTTTTT.

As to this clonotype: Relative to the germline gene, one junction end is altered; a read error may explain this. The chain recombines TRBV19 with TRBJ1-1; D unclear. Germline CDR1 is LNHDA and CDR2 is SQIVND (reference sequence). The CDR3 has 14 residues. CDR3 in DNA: TGTGCCAGTAAAGCAGAGGAAATGAACACTGAAGCTCTCTTT. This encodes CASKAEEMNTEALF.

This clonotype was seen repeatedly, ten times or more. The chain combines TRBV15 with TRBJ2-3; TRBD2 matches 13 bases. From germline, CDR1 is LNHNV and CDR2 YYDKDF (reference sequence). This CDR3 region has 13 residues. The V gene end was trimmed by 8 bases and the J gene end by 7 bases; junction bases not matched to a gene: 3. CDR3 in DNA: TGTGCCACCGGACTAGCGGGAGTGAATACGCAGTATTTT. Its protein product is CATGLAGVNTQYF.

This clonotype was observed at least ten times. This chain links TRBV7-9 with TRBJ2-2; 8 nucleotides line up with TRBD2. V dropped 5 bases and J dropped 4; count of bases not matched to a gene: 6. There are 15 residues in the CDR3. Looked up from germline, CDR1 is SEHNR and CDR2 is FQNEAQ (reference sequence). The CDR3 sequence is CASSLGREFTGELFF. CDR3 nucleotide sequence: TGTGCCAGCAGCCTCGGGAGGGAGTTCACCGGGGAGCTGTTTTTT. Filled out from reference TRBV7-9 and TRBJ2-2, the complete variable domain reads DTGVSQNPRHKITKRGQNVTFRCDPISEHNRLYWYRQTLGQGPEFLTYFQNEAQLEKSRLLSDRFSAERPKGSFSTLEIQRTEQGDSAMYLCASSLGREFTGELFFGEGSRLTVL.

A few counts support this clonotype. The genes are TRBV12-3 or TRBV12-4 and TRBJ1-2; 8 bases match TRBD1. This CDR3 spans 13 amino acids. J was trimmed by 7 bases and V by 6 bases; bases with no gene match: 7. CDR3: CASSRQGSLGYTF. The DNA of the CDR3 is TGTGCCAGCAGCCGACAGGGGTCTCTTGGCTACACCTTC.

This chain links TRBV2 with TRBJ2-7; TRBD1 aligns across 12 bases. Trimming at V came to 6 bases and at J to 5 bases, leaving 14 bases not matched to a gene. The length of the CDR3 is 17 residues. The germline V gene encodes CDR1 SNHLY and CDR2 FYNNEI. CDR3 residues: CASSAGTGGRGIDEQYF. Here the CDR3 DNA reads TGTGCCAGCAGCGCCGGGACAGGGGGCCGTGGGATAGACGAGCAGTACTTC. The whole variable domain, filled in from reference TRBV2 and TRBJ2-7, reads EPEVTQTPSHQVTQMGQEVILRCVPISNHLYFYWYRQILGQKVEFLVSFYNNEISEKSEIFDDQFSVERPDGSNFTLKIRSTKLEDSAMYFCASSAGTGGRGIDEQYFGPGTRLTVT.

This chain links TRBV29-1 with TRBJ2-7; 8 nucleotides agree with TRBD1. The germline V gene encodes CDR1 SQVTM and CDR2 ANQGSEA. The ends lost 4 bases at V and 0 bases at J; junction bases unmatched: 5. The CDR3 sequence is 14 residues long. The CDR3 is CSVATGGTSYEQYF. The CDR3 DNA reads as TGCAGCGTTGCCACAGGGGGTACCTCCTACGAGCAGTACTTC.

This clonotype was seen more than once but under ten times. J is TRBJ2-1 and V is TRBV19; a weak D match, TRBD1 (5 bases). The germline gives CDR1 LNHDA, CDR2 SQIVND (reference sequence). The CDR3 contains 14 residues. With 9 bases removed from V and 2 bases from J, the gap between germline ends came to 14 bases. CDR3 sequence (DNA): TGTGCCAGCCGTAGTGGACACCCCTACAATGAGCAGTTCTTC. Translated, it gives CASRSGHPYNEQFF.

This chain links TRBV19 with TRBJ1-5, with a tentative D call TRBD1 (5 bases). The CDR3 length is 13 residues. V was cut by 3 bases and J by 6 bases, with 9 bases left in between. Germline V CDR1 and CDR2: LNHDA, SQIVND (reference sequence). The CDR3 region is CASSIRASQPQHF. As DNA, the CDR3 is TGTGCCAGTAGTATCAGGGCCAGTCAGCCCCAGCATTTT.

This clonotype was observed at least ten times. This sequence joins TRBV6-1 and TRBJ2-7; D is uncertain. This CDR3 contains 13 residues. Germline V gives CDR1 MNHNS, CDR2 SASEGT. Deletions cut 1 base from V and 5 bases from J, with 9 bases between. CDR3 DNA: TGTGCCAGCAGTGAAGTGAAAGTACACGAGCAGTACTTC. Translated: CASSEVKVHEQYF.

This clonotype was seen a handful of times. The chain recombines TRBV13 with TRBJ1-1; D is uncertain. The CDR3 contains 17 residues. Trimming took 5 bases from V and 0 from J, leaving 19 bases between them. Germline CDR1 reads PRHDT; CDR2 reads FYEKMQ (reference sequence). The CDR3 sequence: CASSPRVGGHMNTEAFF. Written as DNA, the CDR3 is TGTGCCAGCAGCCCAAGGGTGGGAGGGCATATGAACACTGAAGCTTTCTTT.

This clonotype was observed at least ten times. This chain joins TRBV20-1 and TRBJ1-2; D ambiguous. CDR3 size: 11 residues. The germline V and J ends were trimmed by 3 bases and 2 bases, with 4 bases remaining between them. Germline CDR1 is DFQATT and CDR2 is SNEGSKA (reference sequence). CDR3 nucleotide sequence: TGCAGTGCTAGGGACAACTATGGCTACACCTTC. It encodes CSARDNYGYTF.

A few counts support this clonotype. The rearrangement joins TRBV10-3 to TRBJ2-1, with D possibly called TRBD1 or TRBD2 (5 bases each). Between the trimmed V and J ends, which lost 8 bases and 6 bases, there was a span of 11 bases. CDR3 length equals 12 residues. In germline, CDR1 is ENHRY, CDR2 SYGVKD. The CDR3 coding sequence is TGTGCCATCGAGGGGCTTGCCAATGAGCAGTTCTTC. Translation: CAIEGLANEQFF.

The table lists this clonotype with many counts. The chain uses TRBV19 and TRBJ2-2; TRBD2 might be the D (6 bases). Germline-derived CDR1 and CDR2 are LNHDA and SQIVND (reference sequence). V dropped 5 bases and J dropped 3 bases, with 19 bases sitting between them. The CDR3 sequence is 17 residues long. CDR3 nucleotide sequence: TGTGCCAGTAGTGCCGTCGTGGAGGGGCGGGACACCGGGGAGCTGTTTTTT. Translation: CASSAVVEGRDTGELFF.

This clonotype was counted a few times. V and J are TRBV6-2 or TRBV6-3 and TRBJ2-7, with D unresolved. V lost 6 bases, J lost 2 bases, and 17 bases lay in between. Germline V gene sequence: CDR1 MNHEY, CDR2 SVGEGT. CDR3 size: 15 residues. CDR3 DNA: TGTGCCAGCAGACAAACTCGCAGCGAAACCTACGAGCAGTACTTC. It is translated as CASRQTRSETYEQYF.

The CDR3 loop reads CASSIGTSGRTSTDTQYF. For the CDR3, the DNA is TGTGCCAGTAGTATCGGGACTAGCGGGAGGACTAGCACAGATACGCAGTATTTT. V usage is TRBV19 and J usage is TRBJ2-3; 15 positions agree with TRBD2. V lost 3 bases to trimming and J lost 0 bases; unmatched junction nucleotides: 4. The CDR3 length is 18 residues. CDR1 LNHDA and CDR2 SQIVND come from the germline V gene (reference sequence).

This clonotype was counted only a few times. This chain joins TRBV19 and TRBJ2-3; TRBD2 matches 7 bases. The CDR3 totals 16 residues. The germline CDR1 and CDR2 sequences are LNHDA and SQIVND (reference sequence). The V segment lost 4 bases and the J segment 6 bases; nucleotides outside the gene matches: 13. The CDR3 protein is CASSTAASGPRDTQYF. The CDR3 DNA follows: TGTGCCAGTAGTACGGCGGCTAGCGGCCCTCGGGATACGCAGTATTTT.

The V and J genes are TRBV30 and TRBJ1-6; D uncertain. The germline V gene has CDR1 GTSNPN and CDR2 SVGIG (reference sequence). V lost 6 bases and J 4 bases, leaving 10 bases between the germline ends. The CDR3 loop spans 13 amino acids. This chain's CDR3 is CACTQEYNSPLHF. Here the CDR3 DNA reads TGTGCCTGTACTCAGGAGTATAATTCACCCCTCCACTTT.

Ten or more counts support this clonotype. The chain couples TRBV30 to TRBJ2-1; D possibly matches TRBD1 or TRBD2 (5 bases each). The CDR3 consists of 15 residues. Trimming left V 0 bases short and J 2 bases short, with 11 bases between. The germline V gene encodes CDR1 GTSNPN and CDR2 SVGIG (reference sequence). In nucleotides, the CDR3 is TGTGCCTGGAGTGTTATGGGGGTCCCCTACAATGAGCAGTTCTTC. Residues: CAWSVMGVPYNEQFF.

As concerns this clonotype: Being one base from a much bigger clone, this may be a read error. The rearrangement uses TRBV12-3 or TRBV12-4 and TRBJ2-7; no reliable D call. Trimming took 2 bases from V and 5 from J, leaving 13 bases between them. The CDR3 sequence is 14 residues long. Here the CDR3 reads CASSLTVGTHEQYF. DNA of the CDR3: TGTGCCAGCAGTTTAACAGTGGGAACCCACGAGCAGTACTTC.

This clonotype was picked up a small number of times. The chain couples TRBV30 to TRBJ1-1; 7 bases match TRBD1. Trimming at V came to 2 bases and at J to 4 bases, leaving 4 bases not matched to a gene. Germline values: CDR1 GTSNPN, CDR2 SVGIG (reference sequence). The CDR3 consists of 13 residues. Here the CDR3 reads CAWSRGPGTEAFF. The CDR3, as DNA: TGTGCCTGGAGTAGGGGGCCCGGCACTGAAGCTTTCTTT.

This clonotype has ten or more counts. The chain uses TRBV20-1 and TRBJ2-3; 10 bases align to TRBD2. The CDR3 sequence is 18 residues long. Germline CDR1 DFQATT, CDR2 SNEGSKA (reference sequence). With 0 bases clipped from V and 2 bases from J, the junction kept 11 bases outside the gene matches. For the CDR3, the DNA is TGCAGTGCTAGAGATGATGTAGCGGGAGGTTCATCCACAGATACGCAGTATTTT. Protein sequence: CSARDDVAGGSSTDTQYF.

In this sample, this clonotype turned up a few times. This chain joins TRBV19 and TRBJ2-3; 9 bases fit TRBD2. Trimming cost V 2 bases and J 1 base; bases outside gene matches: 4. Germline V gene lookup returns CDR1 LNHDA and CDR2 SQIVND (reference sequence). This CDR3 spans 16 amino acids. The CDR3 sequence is CASSILAGTGTDTQYF. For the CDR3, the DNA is TGTGCCAGTAGTATACTAGCGGGGACAGGCACAGATACGCAGTATTTT.